The T cell receptor (beta chain) under discussion was sequenced for a study of T cells after yellow fever vaccination (dated by TCRdb to 2018 to 2020). For the study in its entirety: Libraries from fractions with low cell numbers were prepared with the SMART-Seq v4 Ultra Low Input RNA kit. The cohort comprised two healthy male donors, one aged 18 to 30 and one aged 30 to 39 years. To track T-cell clones before and after primary and booster YFV17D yellow fever vaccination, bulk TCR alpha and beta repertoires were sequenced longitudinally. Blood was collected at multiple timepoints before and after primary and secondary immunization, and bulk PBMC replicates and cell subsets were isolated. The paper as a whole reports these results and caveats: A small share of clonotypes occurred in both CD4 and CD8 compartments, likely arising from convergent recombination. Computational filtering was required because FACS-sorted repertoires could contain abundant contaminating clonotypes from the bulk population. Only a couple of donors were included in the study, so the extent to which the findings can be generalized is limited. After the booster, most of the clones that had expanded following primary vaccination were detected again (approximately 95% of CD4 and roughly nine tenths of CD8), which suggests that memory was broadly maintained. The secondary T-cell response was weaker than the primary response but faster, peaking on day 5 instead of day 15.

CDR1 MNHEY and CDR2 SVGAGI were looked up in the germline V gene. V and J are truncated by 2 bases and 6 bases respectively, leaving an intervening sequence of 26 bases. The CDR3, cysteine through phenylalanine, is 18 amino acids long. Here the CDR3 DNA is all that survives: 54 bases in frame from base 1. The treatment or condition label here, explained by the study, means: live attenuated yellow fever vaccine strain. PBMCs were isolated from peripheral blood using a standard Ficoll-Paque protocol. Dynabeads CD4 and CD8 positive selection kits were used to isolate CD4 and CD8 T-cell fractions. TriZol was used to extract RNA from bulk PBMCs, CD4 and CD8 fractions, and dextramer-positive and dextramer-negative fractions. TCR cDNA was made using 5'RACE template switching, a step that added a universal primer site and unique molecular identifiers. Priming of cDNA synthesis was performed from both the TCR alpha and TCR beta constant segments. Library amplification used two PCR steps, and the second PCR step added sample barcodes and sequencing adapters. Sequencing of the libraries was done on either Illumina HiSeq 2500 (2x100 bp) or NovaSeq (2x150 bp). The paper's data handling went like this. MIGEC handled demultiplexing of reads and collapsing into UMI consensus sequences, while MiXCR performed V(D)J alignment. Clonotypes responding to the vaccine were identified with edgeR on replicate PBMC samples, with the criteria of FDR below 0.01 and a log2 fold change above 5 up to day 15. Each bulk clonotype was labeled CD4 or CD8 based on which sequenced repertoire, CD4 or CD8, contained the clonotype at higher abundance. The public sequencing data were trimmed at Q25 with fastp and processed into clonotypes with MiXCR by TCRdb, which kept only in-frame beta chains. One record per CDR3 amino acid sequence lists the most common genes and DNA. None of the V and J calls come from the authors' own analysis; TCRdb made them. The sample records about 68,000 distinct CDR3 sequences, approximately 7% of which are singletons. The ten biggest clones cover roughly 35% of the sample.

On this clonotype: Its recognized antigen is unknown. No base quality values were provided; no much bigger clone lies one nucleotide off.

The material sequenced was CD8+ T cells sorted from PBMCs, taken roughly 46 days after the first yellow fever vaccination. The chain couples TRBV6-5 to TRBJ2-7; the D gene is perhaps TRBD1, on 8 matching bases. This receptor was taken from a man aged 18 to 29 who received the YFV17D yellow fever vaccine. The DNA sequence reads TGTGCCAGCAGTTACATAGGACAGGGAGGGCCTTCTGGGGCCGAGCAGTACTTC. This codes for CASSYIGQGGPSGAEQYF.